A selection of T cell receptor beta chains follows, all from one sample in a study of control samples from healthy donors and cancer patients. Repertoires were generated with immunoSEQ multiplex PCR, while TCRdb's copy carries only in-frame clones and drops some. The sample lists about 180,000 clones, 91% occurring once. Sequenced sample: blood. These TCRs come from a woman in her thirties or forties in good health. Each CDR3 is given with its conserved first and last residue. D genes are given only for firm matches. Where a row states a size, it is once, few, many or the class of an expanded clone; other rows omit it.

clone size,J gene,V gene,D gene,CDR3 DNA,CDR3 protein
.,TRBJ1-5,TRBV12-5,.,TGTGCTAGTGGTTTGGCTCACCCCCGGGTCAGTGCGTATAGCAATCAGCCCCAGCATTTT,CASGLAHPRVSAYSNQPQHF
.,TRBJ1-2,TRBV16,.,TGTGCCAGCAGCTCAACCGGGGCGAACTATGGCTACACCTTC,CASSSTGANYGYTF
.,TRBJ1-1,TRBV4-1,.,TGCGCCAGCAGCCAAGGGCGCGAGGGGAGCACTGAAGCTTTCTTT,CASSQGREGSTEAFF
.,TRBJ1-1,TRBV13,TRBD1,TGTGCCAGCAGCGCCCGACGACAGGGGGCGAAAGCTTTCTTT,CASSARRQGAKAFF
.,TRBJ1-4,TRBV5-4,.,TGTGCCAGCAGCTTCGCGGGGGGAAAAGAAAAACTGTTTTTT,CASSFAGGKEKLFF
.,TRBJ2-1,TRBV5-4,.,TGTGCCAGCAGCTTGAAACGGACGGATTACAATGAGCAGTTCTTC,CASSLKRTDYNEQFF
.,TRBJ2-7,TRBV7-2,.,TGTGCCAGCAGCCTTGGTTCGGGGGACTCCTACGAGCAGTACTTC,CASSLGSGDSYEQYF
.,TRBJ1-3,TRBV6-5,.,TGTGCCAGCAGCAGACAGTTCGGAAACACCATATATTTT,CASSRQFGNTIYF
.,TRBJ1-3,TRBV5-1,.,TGCGCCAGCAGCTTAGATGGCAGGCCTGCCTCTGGAAACACCATATATTTT,CASSLDGRPASGNTIYF
.,TRBJ2-4,TRBV4-1,.,TGCGCCAGCAGCCAAGCCCCCGGGGTGGACAAAAACATTCAGTACTTC,CASSQAPGVDKNIQYF
.,TRBJ2-7,TRBV7-9,.,TGTGCCAGCAGCTTATATGCTGGGGACGGGGCGCAGTACTTC,CASSLYAGDGAQYF
.,TRBJ1-4,TRBV5-8,.,TGTGCCAGCAGCTTGGGGACACTTTACCATGAAAAACTGTTTTTT,CASSLGTLYHEKLFF
.,TRBJ2-1,TRBV19,TRBD1,TGTGCCAGTAGTCAGGACAGGGGTGCCTATGAGCAGTTCTTC,CASSQDRGAYEQFF
.,TRBJ1-1,TRBV14,TRBD1,TGTGCCAGCAGCCAAGCCCTGACAGGGGCTTTTGAAGCTTTCTTT,CASSQALTGAFEAFF
.,TRBJ2-1,TRBV10-2,.,TGCGCCAGCAGCCCCCTAGGGCAGTACAATGAGCAGTTCTTC,CASSPLGQYNEQFF
.,TRBJ2-7,TRBV4-1,.,TGCGCCAGCAGCCCAAAGCCTTGGGGGAGCTCCTACGAGCAGTACTTC,CASSPKPWGSSYEQYF
.,TRBJ1-1,TRBV7-6,.,TGTGCCAGCAGCTTAGTACAGGGCGGCACTGAAGCTTTCTTT,CASSLVQGGTEAFF
once,TRBJ1-1,TRBV5-1,TRBD1,TGCGCCAGCAGCCCCTCAGGGGGGGACACTGAAGCTTTCTTT,CASSPSGGDTEAFF
.,TRBJ2-2,TRBV5-4,TRBD2,TGTGCCAGCAGCTTGGCGCTAGCGGGGATTACCGGGGAGCTGTTTTTT,CASSLALAGITGELFF
.,TRBJ2-1,TRBV2,TRBD1,TGTGCCAGCAGGGGACAGTACAATGAGCAGTTCTTC,CASRGQYNEQFF